The 28 T cell receptor beta chains listed next were all sequenced from one sample in a study of T cell changes during pregnancy in multiple sclerosis. Using immunoSEQ multiplex PCR, the repertoire was profiled, and TCRdb retains in-frame clones only, with some absent. The data hold over 70,000 clones, with around 94% observed a single time. Sample: peripheral blood, taken in the third trimester of pregnancy. The source is a female donor with multiple sclerosis, enrolled in a pregnancy study.

The rearrangement links TRBV7-9 to TRBJ2-3; TRBD1 matches at 8 bases. Germline V gene data show CDR1 as SEHNR and CDR2 as FQNEAQ (reference sequence). V dropped 5 bases and J dropped 1; count of bases not matched to a gene: 14. The length of the CDR3 is 18 residues. This chain's CDR3 is CASSPGQGRVLGTDTQYF. The CDR3 DNA sequence: TGTGCCAGCAGCCCCGGACAGGGAAGAGTTCTTGGCACAGATACGCAGTATTTT.

The chain uses TRBV28 and TRBJ2-7; 12 bases match TRBD1. This CDR3 has 16 amino acids. CDR1 and CDR2 (germline): MDHEN, SYDVKM. Losses at the gene ends were 6 bases for V and 5 bases for J; bases not matched to a gene: 11. The CDR3 is CASSYSRDRGLHEQYF. CDR3 nucleotides: TGTGCCAGCAGCTACTCCCGGGACAGGGGGCTCCACGAGCAGTACTTC.

The chain combines TRBV7-8 with TRBJ2-1; tentatively, D is TRBD2 (6 bases). Trimming pared 1 base from V and 2 bases from J, leaving 12 bases between. The CDR3 has 16 residues. In germline, CDR1 is SGHVS, CDR2 FQNEAQ. CDR3 in DNA: TGTGCCAGCAGCTTAGTGGGGGGAAGGACCTACAATGAGCAGTTCTTC. It translates to CASSLVGGRTYNEQFF.

This sequence joins TRBV4-1 and TRBJ2-3; D unresolved. CDR3 length equals 13 residues. Trimming took 1 base from V and 6 from J, leaving 8 bases between them. Germline lookup yields CDR1 MGHRA and CDR2 YSYEKL. CDR3 bases: TGCGCCAGCAGCCAAGTAAGAGTGGATACGCAGTATTTT. It yields the protein CASSQVRVDTQYF.

The rearrangement uses TRBV9 and TRBJ2-7; 12 bases are shared with TRBD2. There are 17 residues in the CDR3. V shed 0 bases, J shed 2 bases, and the junction held 6 bases outside the gene matches. Germline values: CDR1 SGDLS, CDR2 YYNGEE. Here the CDR3 DNA reads TGTGCCAGCAGCGTAGGGACTAGCGGGACATATGCCTACGAGCAGTACTTC. This encodes CASSVGTSGTYAYEQYF.

The V gene is TRBV5-1, the J gene TRBJ2-1, with 8 nucleotides matching TRBD2. The CDR3 is 14 residues long. V lost 3 bases to trimming and J lost 6 bases; unmatched junction nucleotides: 5. Germline V lookup: CDR1 SGHRS, CDR2 YFSETQ. The DNA for the CDR3 is TGCGCCAGCAGCTCCTCCGGGACTAGCAATGAGCAGTTCTTC. It encodes CASSSSGTSNEQFF. Looking up the rest from reference TRBV5-1 and TRBJ2-1 gives the full variable domain: KAGVTQTPRYLIKTRGQQVTLSCSPISGHRSVSWYQQTPGQGLQFLFEYFSETQRNKGNFPGRFSGRQFSNSRSEMNVSTLELGDSALYLCASSSSGTSNEQFFGPGTRLTVL.

The J gene is TRBJ2-3, the V gene TRBV14, with 7 bases that match TRBD2. Germline loops: CDR1 SGHDN, CDR2 FVKESK. The CDR3 runs to 14 residues. Unmatched junction bases numbered 3, after V lost 4 bases and J lost 2 bases. CDR3 in DNA: TGTGCCAGCAGCCTCGGGAGGACCACAGATACGCAGTATTTT. It is translated as CASSLGRTTDTQYF.

The CDR3 sequence: CASSIGQGAGQPQHF. The CDR3 DNA reads as TGTGCCAGTAGTATCGGACAGGGGGCTGGGCAGCCCCAGCATTTT. The rearrangement uses TRBV19 and TRBJ1-5, with 11 bases matching TRBD1. The CDR3 has 15 residues. The ends lost 3 bases at V and 7 bases at J; junction bases unmatched: 5. CDR1 is LNHDA and CDR2 is SQIVND in the germline V gene (reference sequence).

As to this clone: The junction departs from the called germline gene at one end, perhaps through a read error. This chain uses TRBV30 with TRBJ2-7; D possibly corresponds to TRBD1 (5 bases). Per the germline V gene, CDR1 is GTSNPN and CDR2 is SVGIG (reference sequence). The CDR3 runs 12 residues. CDR3 in amino acids: CAWSPNLQVLDF. The CDR3 coding sequence is TGTGCCTGGAGTCCGAACCTACAGGTTTTGGACTTC.

This chain joins TRBV19 and TRBJ1-1, with D unclear. The V gene lost 0 bases and the J gene lost 5 bases, with 4 bases spanning the gap. This CDR3 has 12 amino acids. The germline CDR1 and CDR2 sequences are LNHDA and SQIVND (reference sequence). The CDR3 is CASSIDSTEAFF. The CDR3, as DNA: TGTGCCAGTAGTATAGACAGTACTGAAGCTTTCTTT.

This chain connects TRBV7-9 to TRBJ2-7, with D unclear. Germline CDR1 and CDR2: SEHNR and FQNEAQ (reference sequence). Deletions cut 5 bases from V and 4 bases from J, with 12 bases between. The length of the CDR3 is 13 residues. Here the CDR3 reads CASSQYRQYEQYF. DNA of the CDR3: TGTGCCAGCAGCCAATACAGACAATACGAGCAGTACTTC.

The chain has TRBV6-5 and TRBJ2-7; 9 nucleotides match TRBD1. Germline trimming cut 4 bases from V and 2 bases from J; bases unmatched to any gene: 9. The CDR3 has 16 amino acids. Germline V CDR1 and CDR2: MNHEY, SVGAGI. CDR3 sequence (DNA): TGTGCCAGCAGTTCCCCCCGAAGACAGGGGGCCTACGAGCAGTACTTC. Its translation is CASSSPRRQGAYEQYF.

This clone has only one observation. V and J are TRBV10-3 and TRBJ1-2; TRBD1 matches at 8 bases. This CDR3 spans 14 amino acids. J lost 2 bases, V lost 11 bases, and 10 bases had no gene match. Germline values: CDR1 ENHRY, CDR2 SYGVKD. CDR3 DNA sequence: TGTGCCCCTCGTCGGACAGGGAAGAACTATGGCTACACCTTC. Translated: CAPRRTGKNYGYTF.

This chain joins TRBV6-1 and TRBJ1-1, with D maybe TRBD1 (5 bases). Between the trimmed V and J ends, which lost 6 bases and 4 bases, there was a span of 12 bases. CDR1 is MNHNS and CDR2 is SASEGT in the germline V gene. This CDR3 region has 13 residues. CDR3 DNA sequence: TGTGCCAGCAGGGGGACTGGGGCCACTGAAGCTTTCTTT. Its translation: CASRGTGATEAFF.

This sequence joins TRBV28 and TRBJ1-1; a weak D match, TRBD1 (6 bases). V was pared by 5 bases and J by 3 bases, with 22 bases between. The V gene's germline CDR1 is MDHEN and CDR2 SYDVKM. The CDR3 is made up of 17 amino acids. CDR3 in amino acids: CASSPPGGGAYYTEAFF. CDR3 in DNA: TGTGCCAGCAGTCCCCCCGGGGGGGGCGCTTATTACACTGAAGCTTTCTTT.

The V and J genes are TRBV11-2 and TRBJ2-7; the D gene is possibly TRBD2 (6 bases). The V end lost 3 bases, the J end lost 5 bases, and 14 bases lay between the germline ends. Germline-derived CDR1 and CDR2 are SGHAT and FQNNGV. The CDR3 covers 14 residues. The CDR3 DNA is TGTGCCAGCAGCTTCAGGGACTCAGCCAACGAGCAGTACTTC. Its translation is CASSFRDSANEQYF.

The chain has TRBV6-5 and TRBJ1-2; 8 bases align to TRBD1. Per germline, CDR1 MNHEY and CDR2 SVGAGI. CDR3 length equals 14 residues. The V and J ends lost 0 bases and 6 bases, in that order; junction bases with no gene match: 3. The CDR3 nucleotides are TGTGCCAGCAGTTACTCGTCCAGGGGGCATGGCTACACCTTC. It specifies CASSYSSRGHGYTF.

This chain connects TRBV6-1 to TRBJ1-1; tentatively, D is TRBD1 (6 bases). From germline, CDR1 is MNHNS and CDR2 SASEGT. CDR3 length: 16 amino acids. Trimming shortened V by 1 base and J by 3 bases, and 15 bases separated the two germline ends. CDR3 region: CASSEDRVVTDTEAFF. DNA of the CDR3: TGTGCCAGCAGTGAAGACAGGGTAGTAACGGACACTGAAGCTTTCTTT.

The chain links TRBV30 to TRBJ1-4; a weak D match, TRBD1 (6 bases). Between the trimmed V and J ends, which lost 2 bases and 3 bases, there was a span of 13 bases. CDR3 length: 15 residues. The germline V gene has CDR1 GTSNPN and CDR2 SVGIG (reference sequence). Here the CDR3 reads CAWSSTTGANEKLFF. CDR3 nucleotide sequence: TGTGCCTGGAGTTCCACGACAGGTGCTAATGAAAAACTGTTTTTT.

The chain recombines TRBV30 with TRBJ1-5; no definite D call. Germline V CDR1 and CDR2: GTSNPN, SVGIG (reference sequence). CDR3 length equals 15 residues. With 0 bases removed from V and 2 bases from J, the gap between germline ends came to 11 bases. The CDR3 spells CAWSVSGGGNQPQHF. The DNA for the CDR3 is TGTGCCTGGAGTGTAAGTGGCGGGGGCAATCAGCCCCAGCATTTT.

V and J are TRBV10-3 and TRBJ2-7, with D uncertain. Germline-derived CDR1 and CDR2 are ENHRY and SYGVKD. V was clipped by 11 bases and J by 7 bases, with 12 bases between them. The CDR3 extends over 10 amino acids. The CDR3 loop is CAAPPREQYF. In DNA, the CDR3 is TGTGCCGCTCCTCCGAGGGAGCAGTACTTC.

The V and J genes are TRBV6-6 and TRBJ2-2; a weak D match, TRBD1 (5 bases). The CDR3 runs 15 residues. Trimming stripped 7 bases from V and 6 bases from J, with 18 bases between. Germline CDR1 is MNHNY and CDR2 is SVGAGI (reference sequence). CDR3 amino acids: CASTPANRRAGELFF. In DNA form, the CDR3 reads TGTGCCAGCACACCCGCGAACCGCAGGGCCGGGGAGCTGTTTTTT.

The rearrangement uses TRBV4-1 and TRBJ2-3; a weak D match, TRBD2 (6 bases). This CDR3 spans 17 amino acids. Trimming removed 0 bases at V and 0 bases at J, with 13 bases between. Germline V gene data show CDR1 as MGHRA and CDR2 as YSYEKL. CDR3: CASSQERLADSTDTQYF. In DNA form, the CDR3 reads TGCGCCAGCAGCCAAGAAAGGTTAGCGGATAGCACAGATACGCAGTATTTT.

The V call is TRBV7-9, the J call TRBJ1-1, with D unresolved. CDR3 length: 14 residues. V lost 5 bases and J lost 0, with 10 bases in between. Germline loops: CDR1 SEHNR, CDR2 FQNEAQ (reference sequence). The CDR3 DNA reads as TGTGCCAGCAGCCTTGGACTGATGAACACTGAAGCTTTCTTT. This translates into CASSLGLMNTEAFF.

V gene TRBV2 combines with J gene TRBJ2-1; possibly TRBD2 for D (7 bases). The CDR3 contains 16 residues. CDR1 and CDR2 from the germline V gene are SNHLY and FYNNEI. V dropped 6 bases and J dropped 0 bases, with 15 bases sitting between them. The chain's CDR3 is CASRLGGGSSYNEQFF. CDR3 sequence (DNA): TGTGCCAGCAGGCTGGGGGGCGGGAGCTCCTACAATGAGCAGTTCTTC.

V is TRBV9 and J is TRBJ2-7; possible D gene TRBD1, 5 bases. The CDR3 consists of 16 residues. Germline lookup yields CDR1 SGDLS and CDR2 YYNGEE. The V end lost 0 bases, the J end lost 3 bases, and 16 bases lay between the germline ends. The CDR3 DNA reads as TGTGCCAGCAGCGTAGCCCCTTCAGAGCAGGGCTACGAGCAGTACTTC. It yields the protein CASSVAPSEQGYEQYF.

V and J are TRBV29-1 and TRBJ2-2; D call uncertain. Germline CDR1 is SQVTM and CDR2 is ANQGSEA. Trimming removed 3 bases from V and 1 base from J, with 6 bases in between. This CDR3 region has 13 residues. The CDR3 loop reads CSVDPGNTGELFF. In DNA, the CDR3 is TGCAGCGTTGACCCCGGGAACACCGGGGAGCTGTTTTTT.

The chain couples TRBV29-1 to TRBJ2-7; 7 bases are a match to TRBD1. Trimming at V came to 7 bases and at J to 8 bases, leaving 8 bases not matched to a gene. Germline values: CDR1 SQVTM, CDR2 ANQGSEA. The CDR3 contains 11 residues. The CDR3 loop reads CSASDREQQYF. The DNA for the CDR3 is TGCAGCGCAAGCGACAGGGAACAGCAGTACTTC.